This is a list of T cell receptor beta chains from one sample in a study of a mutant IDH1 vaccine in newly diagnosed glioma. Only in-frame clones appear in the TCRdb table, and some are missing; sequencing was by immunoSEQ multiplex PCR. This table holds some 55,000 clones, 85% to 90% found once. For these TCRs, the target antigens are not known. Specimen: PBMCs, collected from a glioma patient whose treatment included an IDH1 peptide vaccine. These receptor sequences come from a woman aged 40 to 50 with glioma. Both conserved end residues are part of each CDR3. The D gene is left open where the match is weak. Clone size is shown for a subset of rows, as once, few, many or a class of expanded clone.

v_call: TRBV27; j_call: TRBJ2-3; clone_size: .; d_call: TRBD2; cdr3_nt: TGTGCCACCAGAGGACTAGCGGGAATGGGTACGCAGTATTTT; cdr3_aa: CATRGLAGMGTQYF
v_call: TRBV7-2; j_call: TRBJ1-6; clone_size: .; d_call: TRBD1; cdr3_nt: TGTGCCAGCAGTCTTACAGGGGCCCTCTTTAATCCACCCCTCCACTTT; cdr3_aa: CASSLTGALFNPPLHF
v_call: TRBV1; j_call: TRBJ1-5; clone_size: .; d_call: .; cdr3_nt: TGCACCAGCAGCCACCCCGCCGGGCAGCCCCAGCATTTT; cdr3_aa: CTSSHPAGQPQHF
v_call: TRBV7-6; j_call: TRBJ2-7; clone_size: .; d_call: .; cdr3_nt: TGTGCCAGCAGCTTAGGCCAGCAATCCTACGAGCAGTACTTC; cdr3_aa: CASSLGQQSYEQYF
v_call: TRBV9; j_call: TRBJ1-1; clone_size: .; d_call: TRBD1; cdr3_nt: TGTGCCAGCAGCAGCCGGACAGGGGGAATAAACACTGAAGCTTTCTTT; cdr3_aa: CASSSRTGGINTEAFF
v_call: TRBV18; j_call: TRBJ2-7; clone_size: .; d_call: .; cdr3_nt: TGTGCCAGCTCAGGGGGGTTCAACGAGCAGTACTTC; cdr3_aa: CASSGGFNEQYF
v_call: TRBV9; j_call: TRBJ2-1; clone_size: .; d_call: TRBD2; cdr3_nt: TGTGCCAGCAGCTTGACTAGCGGGAGGGGTAATGAGCAGTTCTTC; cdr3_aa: CASSLTSGRGNEQFF
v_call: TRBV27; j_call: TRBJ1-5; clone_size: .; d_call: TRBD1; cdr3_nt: TGTGCCAGCAGGTTTACAGGGGGCAATCAGCCCCAGCATTTT; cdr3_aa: CASRFTGGNQPQHF
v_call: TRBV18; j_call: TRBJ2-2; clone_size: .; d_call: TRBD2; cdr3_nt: TGTGCCAGCTCGCGCGGGGGCACCGGGGAGCTGTTTTTT; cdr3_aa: CASSRGGTGELFF
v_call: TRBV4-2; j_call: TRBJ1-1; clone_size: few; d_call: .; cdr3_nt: TGTGCCAGCAGCCAAGATATAAGGTGGGGCCTGAACACTGAAGCTTTCTTT; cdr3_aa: CASSQDIRWGLNTEAFF
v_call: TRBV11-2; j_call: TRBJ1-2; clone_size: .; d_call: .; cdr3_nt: TGTGCCAGCAGCCCCACGCCCCTACCTTCGGGCTACACCTTC; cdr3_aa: CASSPTPLPSGYTF
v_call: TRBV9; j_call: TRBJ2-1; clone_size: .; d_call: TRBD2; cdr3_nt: TGTGCCAGCAGCGTCGCGGGAGAGAGGTCCTACAATGAGCAGTTCTTC; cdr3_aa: CASSVAGERSYNEQFF
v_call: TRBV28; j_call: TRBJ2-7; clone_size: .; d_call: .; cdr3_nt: TGTGCCTCGGTTAAAGGGATGGGCCGGGACGTCGAGCAGTACTTC; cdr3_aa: CASVKGMGRDVEQYF
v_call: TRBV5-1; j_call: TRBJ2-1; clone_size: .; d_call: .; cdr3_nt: TGCGCCAGCAGCCCCCGGACAACCTCGGATGAGCAGTTCTTC; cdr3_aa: CASSPRTTSDEQFF
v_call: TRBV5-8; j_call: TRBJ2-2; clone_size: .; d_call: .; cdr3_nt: TGTGCCAGCAGCCCGAGGGGGGGCTTTCGCAACACCGGGGAGCTGTTTTTT; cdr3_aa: CASSPRGGFRNTGELFF
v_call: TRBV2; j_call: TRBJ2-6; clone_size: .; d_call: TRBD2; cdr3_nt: TGTGCCAGCAAGAGGATTTGGGTAGCGGGAGATACTGGGGCCAACGTCCTGACTTTC; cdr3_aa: CASKRIWVAGDTGANVLTF
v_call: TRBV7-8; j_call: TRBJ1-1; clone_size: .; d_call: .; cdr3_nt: TGTGCCAGCAGCTTACTGGCTGAAGCTTTCTTT; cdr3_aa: CASSLLAEAFF
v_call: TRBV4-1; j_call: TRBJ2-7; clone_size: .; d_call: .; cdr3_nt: TGCGCCAGCAGCCAAGATGGACCGAGCTCCTACGAGCAGTACTTC; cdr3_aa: CASSQDGPSSYEQYF
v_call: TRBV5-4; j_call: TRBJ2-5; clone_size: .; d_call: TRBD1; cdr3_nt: TGTGCCAGCAGCTATTCTCGACAGGGAGACGAGACCCAGTACTTC; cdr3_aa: CASSYSRQGDETQYF
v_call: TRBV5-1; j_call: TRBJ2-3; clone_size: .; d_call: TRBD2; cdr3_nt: TGCGCCAGCAGCTCGGGACTAGCGGGCGACACAGATACGCAGTATTTT; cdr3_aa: CASSSGLAGDTDTQYF
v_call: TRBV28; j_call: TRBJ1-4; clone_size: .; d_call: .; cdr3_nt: TGTGCCAGCAAACCTCCGGGACCCTGGGATGAAAAACTGTTTTTT; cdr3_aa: CASKPPGPWDEKLFF
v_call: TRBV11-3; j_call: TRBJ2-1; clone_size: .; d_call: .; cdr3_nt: TGTGCCAGCAGCTTAGATGGGGCAGGGGTCCCGAATGAGCAGTTCTTC; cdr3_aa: CASSLDGAGVPNEQFF
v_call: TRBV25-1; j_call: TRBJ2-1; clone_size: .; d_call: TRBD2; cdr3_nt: TGTGCCAGCAGGCCCCCGGGAGGGGGATTTGAGCAGTTCTTC; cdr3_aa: CASRPPGGGFEQFF
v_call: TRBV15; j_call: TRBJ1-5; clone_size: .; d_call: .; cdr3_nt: TGTGCCACCAGCAGGCAATCAGGGCCCCAGCATTTT; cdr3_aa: CATSRQSGPQHF
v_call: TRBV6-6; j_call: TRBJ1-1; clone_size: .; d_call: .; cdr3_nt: TGTGCCAGCAGCTCAGAGGGCGGGGGGACTGAAGCTTTCTTT; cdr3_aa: CASSSEGGGTEAFF
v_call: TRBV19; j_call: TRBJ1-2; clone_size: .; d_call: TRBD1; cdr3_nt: TGTGCCAGTATGGGTCCGGGACAGGGACGGAATGGCTACACCTTC; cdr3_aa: CASMGPGQGRNGYTF
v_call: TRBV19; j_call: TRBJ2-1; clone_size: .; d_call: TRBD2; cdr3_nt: TGTGCCAGTAGTATGATCGGGACTAGCGGAGCAAAGCAGTTCTTC; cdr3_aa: CASSMIGTSGAKQFF
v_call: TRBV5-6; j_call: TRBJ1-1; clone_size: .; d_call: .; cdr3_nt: TGTGCCAGCAGCCTGGGGGCAGGGAGGACTGAAGCTTTCTTT; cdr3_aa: CASSLGAGRTEAFF
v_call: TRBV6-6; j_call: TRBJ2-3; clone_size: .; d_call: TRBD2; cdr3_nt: TGTGCCAGCAGATACCTAGCGGGGGAGACAGATACGCAGTATTTT; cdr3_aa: CASRYLAGETDTQYF
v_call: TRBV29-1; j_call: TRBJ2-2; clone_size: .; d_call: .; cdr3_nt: TGCAGCGTGACTAACGCCGGGGAGCTGTTTTTT; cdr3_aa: CSVTNAGELFF
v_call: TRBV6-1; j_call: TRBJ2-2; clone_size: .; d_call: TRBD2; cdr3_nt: TGTGCCAGCAGCACTAGCGGGAGCGCCGGGGAGCTGTTTTTT; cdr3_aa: CASSTSGSAGELFF
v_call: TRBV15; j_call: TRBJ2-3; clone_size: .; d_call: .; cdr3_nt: TGTGCCACCAGCAGGGGGGGTGGCACAGATACGCAGTATTTT; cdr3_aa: CATSRGGGTDTQYF
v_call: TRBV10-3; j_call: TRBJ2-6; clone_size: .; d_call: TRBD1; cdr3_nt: TGTGCCGTCAGGGACAGCTCTGGGGCCAACGTCCTGACTTTC; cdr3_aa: CAVRDSSGANVLTF
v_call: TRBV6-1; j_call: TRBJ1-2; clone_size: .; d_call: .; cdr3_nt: TGTGCCAGCAGTGAAGCGGAAAGGGCTCTTTATGGCTACACCTTC; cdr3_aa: CASSEAERALYGYTF
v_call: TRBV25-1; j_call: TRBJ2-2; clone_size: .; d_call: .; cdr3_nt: TGTGCCAGCAGTGACGGCGGGCACGGGGAGCTGTTTTTT; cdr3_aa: CASSDGGHGELFF
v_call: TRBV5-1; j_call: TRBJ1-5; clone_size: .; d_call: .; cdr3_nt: TGCGCCAGCAGCTCGGGACATGGCGATAGCAATCAGCCCCAGCATTTT; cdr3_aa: CASSSGHGDSNQPQHF
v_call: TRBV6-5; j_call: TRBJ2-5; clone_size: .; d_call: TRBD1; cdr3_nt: TGTGCCAGCAGTTACTCGACAGGGATCGGGACCCAGTACTTC; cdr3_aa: CASSYSTGIGTQYF
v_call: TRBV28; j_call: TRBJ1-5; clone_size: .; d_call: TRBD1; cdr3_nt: TGTGCCAGCAGTGGACAGGGCGTAGTGAGCAATCAGCCCCAGCATTTT; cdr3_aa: CASSGQGVVSNQPQHF
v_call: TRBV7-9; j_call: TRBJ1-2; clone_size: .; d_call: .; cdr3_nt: TGTGCCAGCAGGAGGGGACTTAACTATGGCTACACCTTC; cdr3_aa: CASRRGLNYGYTF
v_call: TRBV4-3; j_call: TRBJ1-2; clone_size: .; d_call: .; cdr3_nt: TGCGCCAGCAGCCAAGGCGATGTTACAGGGCCGAACTATGGCTACACCTTC; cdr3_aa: CASSQGDVTGPNYGYTF
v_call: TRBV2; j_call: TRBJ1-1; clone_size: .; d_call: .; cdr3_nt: TGTGCCAGCAGTGATTCGCAGGGCACTGAAGCTTTCTTT; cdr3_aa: CASSDSQGTEAFF